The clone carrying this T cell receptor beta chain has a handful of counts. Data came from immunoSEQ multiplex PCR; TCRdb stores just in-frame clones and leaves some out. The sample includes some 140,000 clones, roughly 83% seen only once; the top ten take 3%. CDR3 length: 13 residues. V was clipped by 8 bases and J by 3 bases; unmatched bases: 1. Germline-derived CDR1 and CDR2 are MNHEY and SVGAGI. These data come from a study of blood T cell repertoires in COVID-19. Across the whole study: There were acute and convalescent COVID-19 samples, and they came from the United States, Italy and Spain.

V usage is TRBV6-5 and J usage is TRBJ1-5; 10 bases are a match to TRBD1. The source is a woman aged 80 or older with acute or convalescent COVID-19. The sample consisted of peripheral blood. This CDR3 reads CASGTGVNQPQHF. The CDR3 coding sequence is TGTGCCAGCGGGACAGGGGTCAATCAGCCCCAGCATTTT.